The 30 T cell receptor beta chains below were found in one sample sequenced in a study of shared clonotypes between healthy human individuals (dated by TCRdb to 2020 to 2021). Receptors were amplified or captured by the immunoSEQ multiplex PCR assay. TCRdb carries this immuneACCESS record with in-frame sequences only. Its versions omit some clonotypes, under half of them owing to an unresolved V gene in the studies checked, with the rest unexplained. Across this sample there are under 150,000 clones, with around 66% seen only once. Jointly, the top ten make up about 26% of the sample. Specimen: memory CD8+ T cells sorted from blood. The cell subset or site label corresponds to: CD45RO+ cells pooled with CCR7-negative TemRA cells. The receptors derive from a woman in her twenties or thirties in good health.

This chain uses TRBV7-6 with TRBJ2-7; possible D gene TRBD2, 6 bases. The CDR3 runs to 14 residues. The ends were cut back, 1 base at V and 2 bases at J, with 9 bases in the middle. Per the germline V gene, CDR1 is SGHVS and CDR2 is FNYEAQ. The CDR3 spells CASSLGEAAYEQYF. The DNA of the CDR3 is TGTGCCAGCAGCTTAGGGGAGGCCGCCTACGAGCAGTACTTC.

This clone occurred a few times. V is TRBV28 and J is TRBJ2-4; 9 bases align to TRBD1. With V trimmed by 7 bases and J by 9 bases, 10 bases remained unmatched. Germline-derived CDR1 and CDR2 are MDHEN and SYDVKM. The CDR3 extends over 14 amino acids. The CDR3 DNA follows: TGTGCCAGCACGTCGACAGGGGGTAGGGGCATTCAGTACTTC. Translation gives CASTSTGGRGIQYF.

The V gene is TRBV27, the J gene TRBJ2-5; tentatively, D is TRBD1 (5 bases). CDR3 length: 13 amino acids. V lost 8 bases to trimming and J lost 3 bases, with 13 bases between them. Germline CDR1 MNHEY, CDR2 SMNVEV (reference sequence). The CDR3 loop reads CASRQGREETQYF. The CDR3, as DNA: TGTGCCAGCCGCCAGGGAAGGGAAGAGACCCAGTACTTC.

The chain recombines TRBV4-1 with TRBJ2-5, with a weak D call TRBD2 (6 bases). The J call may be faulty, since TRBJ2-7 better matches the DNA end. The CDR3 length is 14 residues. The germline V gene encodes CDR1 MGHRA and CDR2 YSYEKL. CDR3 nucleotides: TGCGCCAGCAGCCAAGAGGGACTGTCCTACGAGCAGTACTTC. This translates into CASSQEGLSYEQYF.

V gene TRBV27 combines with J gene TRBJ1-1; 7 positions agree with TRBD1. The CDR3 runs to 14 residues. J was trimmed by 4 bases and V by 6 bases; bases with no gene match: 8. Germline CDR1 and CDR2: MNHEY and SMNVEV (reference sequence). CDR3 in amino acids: CASRLQGLATEAFF. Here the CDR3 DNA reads TGTGCCAGCAGACTACAGGGGTTGGCCACTGAAGCTTTCTTT.

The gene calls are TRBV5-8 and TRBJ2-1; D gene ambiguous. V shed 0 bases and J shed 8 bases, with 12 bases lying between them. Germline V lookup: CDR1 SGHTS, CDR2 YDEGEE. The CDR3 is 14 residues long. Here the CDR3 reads CASSLASAADEQFF. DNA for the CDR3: TGTGCCAGCAGCTTGGCGTCGGCAGCCGATGAGCAGTTCTTC.

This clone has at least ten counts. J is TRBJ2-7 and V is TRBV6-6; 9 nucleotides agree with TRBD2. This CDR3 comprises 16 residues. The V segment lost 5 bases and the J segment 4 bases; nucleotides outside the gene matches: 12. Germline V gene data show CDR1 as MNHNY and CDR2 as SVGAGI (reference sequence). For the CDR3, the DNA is TGTGCCAGCAGTCCAACCGGACTAGCGAACAATTACGAGCAGTACTTC. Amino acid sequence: CASSPTGLANNYEQYF.

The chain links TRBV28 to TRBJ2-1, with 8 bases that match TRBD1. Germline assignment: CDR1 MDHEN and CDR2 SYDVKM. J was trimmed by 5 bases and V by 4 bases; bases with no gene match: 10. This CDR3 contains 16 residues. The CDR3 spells CASSYSGTGAHNEQFF. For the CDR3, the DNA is TGTGCCAGCAGTTATTCCGGGACAGGAGCACACAATGAGCAGTTCTTC.

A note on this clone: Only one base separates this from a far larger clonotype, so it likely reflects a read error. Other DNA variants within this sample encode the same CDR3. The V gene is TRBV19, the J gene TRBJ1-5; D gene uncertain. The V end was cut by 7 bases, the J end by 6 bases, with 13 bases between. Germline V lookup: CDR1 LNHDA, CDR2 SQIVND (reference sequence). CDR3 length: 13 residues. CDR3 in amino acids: CASNVWAFQPQHF. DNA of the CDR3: TGTGCCAGTAACGTATGGGCTTTTCAGCCCCAGCATTTT.

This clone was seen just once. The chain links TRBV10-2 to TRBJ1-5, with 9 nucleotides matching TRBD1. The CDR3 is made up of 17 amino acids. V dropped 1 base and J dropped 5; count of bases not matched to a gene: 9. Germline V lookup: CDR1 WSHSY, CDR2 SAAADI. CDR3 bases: TGCGCCAGCAGTGAGTACGGTCCGGGACAGGGAGATCAGCCCCAGCATTTT. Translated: CASSEYGPGQGDQPQHF.

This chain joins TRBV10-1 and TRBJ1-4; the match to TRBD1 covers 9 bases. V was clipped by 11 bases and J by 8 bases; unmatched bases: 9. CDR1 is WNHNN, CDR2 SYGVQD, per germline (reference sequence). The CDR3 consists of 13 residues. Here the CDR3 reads CARLRDREEKLFF. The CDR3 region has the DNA TGCGCCCGACTCCGGGACAGGGAGGAAAAACTGTTTTTT.

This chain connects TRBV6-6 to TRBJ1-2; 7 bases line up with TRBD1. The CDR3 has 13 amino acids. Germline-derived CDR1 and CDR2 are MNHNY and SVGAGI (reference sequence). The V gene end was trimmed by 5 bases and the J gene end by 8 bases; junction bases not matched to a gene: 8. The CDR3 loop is CASSKRGGWGYTF. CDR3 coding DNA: TGTGCCAGCAGTAAAAGAGGGGGCTGGGGCTACACCTTC.

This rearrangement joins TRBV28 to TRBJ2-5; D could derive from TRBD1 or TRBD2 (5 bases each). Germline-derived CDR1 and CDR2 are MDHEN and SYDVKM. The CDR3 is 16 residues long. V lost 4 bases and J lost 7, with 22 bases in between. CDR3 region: CASSSDVRDGFRTQYF. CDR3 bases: TGTGCCAGCAGTTCCGATGTCCGGGACGGATTTCGGACCCAGTACTTC.

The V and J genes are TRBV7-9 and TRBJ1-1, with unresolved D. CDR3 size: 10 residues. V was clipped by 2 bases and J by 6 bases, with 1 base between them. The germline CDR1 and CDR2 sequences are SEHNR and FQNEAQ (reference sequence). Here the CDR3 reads CASSLSEAFF. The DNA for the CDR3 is TGTGCCAGCAGCTTATCTGAAGCTTTCTTT.

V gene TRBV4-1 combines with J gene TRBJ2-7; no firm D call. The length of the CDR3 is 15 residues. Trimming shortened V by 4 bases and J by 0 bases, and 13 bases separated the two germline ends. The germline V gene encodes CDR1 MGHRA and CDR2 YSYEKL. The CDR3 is CASSLEFGSSYEQYF. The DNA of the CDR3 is TGCGCCAGCAGCCTAGAGTTTGGTAGCTCCTACGAGCAGTACTTC.

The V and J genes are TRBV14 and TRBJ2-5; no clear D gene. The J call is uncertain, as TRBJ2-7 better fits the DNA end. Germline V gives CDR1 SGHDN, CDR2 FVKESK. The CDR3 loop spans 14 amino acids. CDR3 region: CASSQVGRSYEQYF. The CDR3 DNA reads TGTGCCAGCAGCCAAGTGGGCAGATCCTACGAGCAGTACTTC.

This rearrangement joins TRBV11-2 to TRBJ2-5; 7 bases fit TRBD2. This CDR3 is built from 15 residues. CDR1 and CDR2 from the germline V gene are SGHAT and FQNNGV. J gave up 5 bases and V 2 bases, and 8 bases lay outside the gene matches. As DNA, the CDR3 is TGTGCCAGCAGCTTACTCGGGCGGGAGCGGGAGACCCAGTACTTC. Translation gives CASSLLGRERETQYF.

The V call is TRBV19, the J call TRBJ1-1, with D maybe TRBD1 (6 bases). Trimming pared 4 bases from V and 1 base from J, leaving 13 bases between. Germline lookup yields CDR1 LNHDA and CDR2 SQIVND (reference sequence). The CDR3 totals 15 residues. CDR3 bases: TGTGCCAGTAGTAATCAGGGGTCGAGGAACACTGAAGCTTTCTTT. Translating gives CASSNQGSRNTEAFF.

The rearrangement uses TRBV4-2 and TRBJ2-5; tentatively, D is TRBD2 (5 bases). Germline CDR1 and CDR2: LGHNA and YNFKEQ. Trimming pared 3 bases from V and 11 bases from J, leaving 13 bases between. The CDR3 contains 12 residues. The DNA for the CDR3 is TGTGCCAGCAGCCACGCTTTCGGGGAGCAGTACTTC. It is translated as CASSHAFGEQYF.

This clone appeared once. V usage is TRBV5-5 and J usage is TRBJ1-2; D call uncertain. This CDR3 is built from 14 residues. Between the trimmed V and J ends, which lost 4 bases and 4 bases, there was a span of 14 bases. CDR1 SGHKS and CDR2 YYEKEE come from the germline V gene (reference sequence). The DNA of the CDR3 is TGTGCCAGCAGCGTCACACAGATGAGCTATGGCTACACCTTC. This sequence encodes CASSVTQMSYGYTF.

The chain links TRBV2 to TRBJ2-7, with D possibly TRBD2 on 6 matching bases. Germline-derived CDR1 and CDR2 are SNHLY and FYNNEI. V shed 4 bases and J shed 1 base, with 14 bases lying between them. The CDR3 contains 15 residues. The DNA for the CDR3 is TGTGCCAGCAGTGTATGGCAGGGAGGATCCTACGAGCAGTACTTC. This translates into CASSVWQGGSYEQYF.

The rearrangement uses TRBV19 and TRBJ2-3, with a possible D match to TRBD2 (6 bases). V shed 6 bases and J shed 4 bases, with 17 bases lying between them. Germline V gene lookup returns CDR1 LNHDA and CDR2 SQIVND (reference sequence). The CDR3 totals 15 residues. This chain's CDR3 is CASRGMGGRADTQYF. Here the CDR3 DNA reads TGTGCCAGTAGGGGTATGGGGGGACGCGCAGATACGCAGTATTTT.

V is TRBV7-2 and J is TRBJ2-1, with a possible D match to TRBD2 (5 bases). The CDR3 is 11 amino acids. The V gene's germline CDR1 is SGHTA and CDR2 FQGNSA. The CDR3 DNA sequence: TGTTCCGAGGGATCCTACAATGAGCAGTTCTTC. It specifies CSEGSYNEQFF.

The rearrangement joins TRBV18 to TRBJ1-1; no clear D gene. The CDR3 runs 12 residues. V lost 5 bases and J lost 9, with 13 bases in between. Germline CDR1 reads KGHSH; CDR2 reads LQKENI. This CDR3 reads CASSDTTSQAFF. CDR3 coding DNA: TGTGCCAGCTCAGATACAACGAGCCAAGCTTTCTTT.

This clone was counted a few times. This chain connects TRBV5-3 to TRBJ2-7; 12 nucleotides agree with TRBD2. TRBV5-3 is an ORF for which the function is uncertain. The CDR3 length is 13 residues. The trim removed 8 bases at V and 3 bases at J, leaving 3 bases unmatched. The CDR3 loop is CASRTSGDYEQYF. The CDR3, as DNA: TGTGCCAGCAGGACTAGCGGGGACTACGAGCAGTACTTC.

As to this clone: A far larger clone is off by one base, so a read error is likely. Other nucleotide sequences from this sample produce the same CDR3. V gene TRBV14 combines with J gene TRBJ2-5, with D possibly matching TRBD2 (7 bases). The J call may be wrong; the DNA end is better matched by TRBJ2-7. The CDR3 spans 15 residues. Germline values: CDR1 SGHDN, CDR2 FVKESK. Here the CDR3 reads CASSQEGGRASEQYF. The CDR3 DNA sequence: TGTGCCAGCAGCCAAGAAGGGGGGAGGGCCAGCGAGCAGTACTTC.

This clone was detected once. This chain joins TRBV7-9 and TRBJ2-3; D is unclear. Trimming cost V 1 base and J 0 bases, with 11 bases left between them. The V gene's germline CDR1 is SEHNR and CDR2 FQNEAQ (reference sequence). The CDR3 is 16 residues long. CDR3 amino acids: CASSLGPQPSTDTQYF. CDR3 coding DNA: TGTGCCAGCAGCTTAGGGCCCCAACCTAGCACAGATACGCAGTATTTT.

CDR3 in amino acids: CASSESQEPGPDTQYF. The DNA for the CDR3 is TGTGCCAGCAGTGAATCTCAGGAGCCTGGGCCAGATACGCAGTATTTT. The rearrangement joins TRBV25-1 to TRBJ2-3, with D hard to call. CDR3 length equals 16 residues. Germline assignment: CDR1 MGHDK and CDR2 SYGVNS. Trimming took off 1 base at V and 4 bases at J, with 15 bases between the two ends.

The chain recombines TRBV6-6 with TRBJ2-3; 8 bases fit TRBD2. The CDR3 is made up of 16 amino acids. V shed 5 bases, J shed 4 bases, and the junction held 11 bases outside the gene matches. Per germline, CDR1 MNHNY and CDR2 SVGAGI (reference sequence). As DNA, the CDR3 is TGTGCCAGCAGTCCCTTGAGCGGGAGATTTTCAGATACGCAGTATTTT. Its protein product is CASSPLSGRFSDTQYF.

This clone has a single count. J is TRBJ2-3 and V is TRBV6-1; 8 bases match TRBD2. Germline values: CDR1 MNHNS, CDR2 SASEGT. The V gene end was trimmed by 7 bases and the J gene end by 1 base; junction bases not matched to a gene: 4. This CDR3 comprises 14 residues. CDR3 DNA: TGTGCCAGCACGGGAGCGGGGGGCACAGATACGCAGTATTTT. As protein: CASTGAGGTDTQYF.